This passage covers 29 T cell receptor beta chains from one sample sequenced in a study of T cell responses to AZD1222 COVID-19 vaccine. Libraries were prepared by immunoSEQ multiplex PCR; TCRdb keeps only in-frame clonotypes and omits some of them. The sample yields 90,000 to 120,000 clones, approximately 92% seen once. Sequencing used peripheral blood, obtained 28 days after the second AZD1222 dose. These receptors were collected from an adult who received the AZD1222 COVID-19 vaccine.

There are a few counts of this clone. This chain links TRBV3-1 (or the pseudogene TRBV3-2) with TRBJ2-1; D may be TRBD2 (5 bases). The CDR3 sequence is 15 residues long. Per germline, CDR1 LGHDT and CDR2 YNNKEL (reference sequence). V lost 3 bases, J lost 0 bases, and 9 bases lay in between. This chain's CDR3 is CASSQDLSSYNEQFF. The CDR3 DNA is TGTGCCAGCAGCCAGGACTTGAGCTCCTACAATGAGCAGTTCTTC.

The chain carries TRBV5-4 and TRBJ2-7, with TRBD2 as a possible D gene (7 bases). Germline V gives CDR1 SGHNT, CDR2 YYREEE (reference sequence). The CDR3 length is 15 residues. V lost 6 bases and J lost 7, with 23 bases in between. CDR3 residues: CASTSWASGGGEQYF. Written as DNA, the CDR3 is TGTGCCAGCACGTCATGGGCTAGCGGAGGGGGAGAGCAGTACTTC.

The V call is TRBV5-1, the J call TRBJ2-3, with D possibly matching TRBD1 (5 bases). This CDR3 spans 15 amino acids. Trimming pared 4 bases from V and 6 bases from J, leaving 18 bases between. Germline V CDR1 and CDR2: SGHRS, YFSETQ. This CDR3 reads CASSPRARAGDTQYF. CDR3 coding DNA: TGCGCCAGCAGCCCTCGGGCCAGGGCCGGGGATACGCAGTATTTT.

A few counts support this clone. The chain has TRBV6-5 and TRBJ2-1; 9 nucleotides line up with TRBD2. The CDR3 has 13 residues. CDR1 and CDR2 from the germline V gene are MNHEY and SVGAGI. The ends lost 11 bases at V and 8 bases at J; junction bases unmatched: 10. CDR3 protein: CAGGGDLPDEQFF. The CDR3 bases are TGTGCCGGCGGGGGGGACCTTCCTGATGAGCAGTTCTTC.

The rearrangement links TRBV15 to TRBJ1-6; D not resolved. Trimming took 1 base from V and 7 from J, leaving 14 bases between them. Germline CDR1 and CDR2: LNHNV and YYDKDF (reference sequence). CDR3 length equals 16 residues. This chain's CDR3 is CATSRGTPGPNSPLHF. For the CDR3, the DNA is TGTGCCACCAGCAGAGGTACTCCAGGCCCAAATTCACCCCTCCACTTT. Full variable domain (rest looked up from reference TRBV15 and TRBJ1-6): DAMVIQNPRYQVTQFGKPVTLSCSQTLNHNVMYWYQQKSSQAPKLLFHYYDKDFNNEADTPDNFQSRRPNTSFCFLDIRSPGLGDTAMYLCATSRGTPGPNSPLHFGNGTRLTVT.

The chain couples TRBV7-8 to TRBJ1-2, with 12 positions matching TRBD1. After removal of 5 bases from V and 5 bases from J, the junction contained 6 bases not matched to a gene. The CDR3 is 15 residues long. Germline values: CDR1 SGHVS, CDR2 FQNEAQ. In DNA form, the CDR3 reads TGTGCCAGCAGCCTTGGGACAGGGGGCGATTATGGCTACACCTTC. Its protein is CASSLGTGGDYGYTF.

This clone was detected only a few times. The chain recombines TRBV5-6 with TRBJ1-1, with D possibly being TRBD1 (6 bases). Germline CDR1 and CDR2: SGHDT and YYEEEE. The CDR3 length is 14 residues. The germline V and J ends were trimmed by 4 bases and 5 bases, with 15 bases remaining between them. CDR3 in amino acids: CASSIQGRETEAFF. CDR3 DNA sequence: TGTGCCAGCAGCATACAGGGTAGGGAGACTGAAGCTTTCTTT. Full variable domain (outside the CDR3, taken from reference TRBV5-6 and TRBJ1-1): DAGVTQSPTHLIKTRGQQVTLRCSPKSGHDTVSWYQQALGQGPQFIFQYYEEEERQRGNFPDRFSGHQFPNYSSELNVNALLLGDSALYLCASSIQGRETEAFFGQGTRLTVV.

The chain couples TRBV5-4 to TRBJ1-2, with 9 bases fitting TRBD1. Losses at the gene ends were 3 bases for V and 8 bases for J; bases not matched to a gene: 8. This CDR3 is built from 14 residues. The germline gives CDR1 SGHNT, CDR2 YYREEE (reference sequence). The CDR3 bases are TGTGCCAGCAGCTGGGCGGGACAGGGAGGCGGCTACACCTTC. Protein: CASSWAGQGGGYTF. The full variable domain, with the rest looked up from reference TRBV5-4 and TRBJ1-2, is ETGVTQSPTHLIKTRGQQVTLRCSSQSGHNTVSWYQQALGQGPQFIFQYYREEENGRGNFPPRFSGLQFPNYSSELNVNALELDDSALYLCASSWAGQGGGYTFGSGTRLTVV.

CDR3 nucleotides: TGTGCCAGCAGCTTGGGGGTGAGCAATCAGCCCCAGCATTTT. Translation gives CASSLGVSNQPQHF. The V and J genes are TRBV7-9 and TRBJ1-5; tentative D call: TRBD1 (5 bases). Trimming took 3 bases from V and 1 from J, leaving 7 bases between them. CDR1 SEHNR and CDR2 FQNEAQ come from the germline V gene (reference sequence). The CDR3 loop spans 14 amino acids.

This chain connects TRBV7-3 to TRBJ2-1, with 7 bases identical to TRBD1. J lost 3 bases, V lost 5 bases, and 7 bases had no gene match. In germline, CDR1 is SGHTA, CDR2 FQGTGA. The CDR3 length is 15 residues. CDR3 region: CASSLDRENYNEQFF. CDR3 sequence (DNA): TGTGCCAGCAGCCTAGACAGGGAAAACTACAATGAGCAGTTCTTC. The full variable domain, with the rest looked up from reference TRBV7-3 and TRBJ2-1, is GAGVSQTPSNKVTEKGKYVELRCDPISGHTALYWYRQSLGQGPEFLIYFQGTGAADDSGLPNDRFFAVRPEGSVSTLKIQRTERGDSAVYLCASSLDRENYNEQFFGPGTRLTVL.

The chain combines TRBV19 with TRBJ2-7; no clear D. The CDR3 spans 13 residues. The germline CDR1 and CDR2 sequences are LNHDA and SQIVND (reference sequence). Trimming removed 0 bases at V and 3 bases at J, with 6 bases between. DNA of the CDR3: TGTGCCAGTAGTATAGATCGCGGCTACGAGCAGTACTTC. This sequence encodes CASSIDRGYEQYF. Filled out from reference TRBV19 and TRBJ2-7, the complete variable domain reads DGGITQSPKYLFRKEGQNVTLSCEQNLNHDAMYWYRQDPGQGLRLIYYSQIVNDFQKGDIAEGYSVSREKKESFPLTVTSAQKNPTAFYLCASSIDRGYEQYFGPGTRLTVT.

The CDR3 here is CASSEALKSSGEQYF. CDR3 DNA sequence: TGTGCCAGCAGTGAAGCGTTGAAGTCGAGCGGCGAGCAGTACTTC. The chain has TRBV2 and TRBJ2-7, with a possible D match to TRBD2 (5 bases). V was trimmed by 0 bases and J by 6 bases, leaving 15 bases between them. Germline-derived CDR1 and CDR2 are SNHLY and FYNNEI. The CDR3 runs 15 residues.

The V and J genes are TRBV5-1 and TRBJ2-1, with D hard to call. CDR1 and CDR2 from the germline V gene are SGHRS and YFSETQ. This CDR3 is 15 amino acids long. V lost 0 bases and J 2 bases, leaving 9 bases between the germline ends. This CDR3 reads CASSLDSGTYNEQFF. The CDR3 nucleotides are TGCGCCAGCAGCTTGGATTCGGGTACCTACAATGAGCAGTTCTTC. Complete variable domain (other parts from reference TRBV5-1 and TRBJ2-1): KAGVTQTPRYLIKTRGQQVTLSCSPISGHRSVSWYQQTPGQGLQFLFEYFSETQRNKGNFPGRFSGRQFSNSRSEMNVSTLELGDSALYLCASSLDSGTYNEQFFGPGTRLTVL.

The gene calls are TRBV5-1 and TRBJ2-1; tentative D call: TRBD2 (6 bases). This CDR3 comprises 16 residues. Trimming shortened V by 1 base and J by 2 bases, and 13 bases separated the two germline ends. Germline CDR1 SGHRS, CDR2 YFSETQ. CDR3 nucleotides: TGCGCCAGCAGCTTGTCCGTGCGACTAGCCTACAATGAGCAGTTCTTC. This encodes CASSLSVRLAYNEQFF.

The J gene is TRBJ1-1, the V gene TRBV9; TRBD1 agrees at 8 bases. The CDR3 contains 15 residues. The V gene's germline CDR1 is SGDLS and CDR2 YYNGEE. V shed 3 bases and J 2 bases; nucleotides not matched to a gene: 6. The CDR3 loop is CASSGQGAPNTEAFF. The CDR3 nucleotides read TGTGCCAGCAGCGGCCAGGGGGCGCCTAACACTGAAGCTTTCTTT.

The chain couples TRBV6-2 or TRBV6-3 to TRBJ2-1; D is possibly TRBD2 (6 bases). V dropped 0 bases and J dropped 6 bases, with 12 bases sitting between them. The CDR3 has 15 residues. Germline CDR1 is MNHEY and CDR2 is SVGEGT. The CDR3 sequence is CASSYSSHSGNEQFF. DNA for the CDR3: TGTGCCAGCAGTTACTCGAGTCATAGCGGCAATGAGCAGTTCTTC.

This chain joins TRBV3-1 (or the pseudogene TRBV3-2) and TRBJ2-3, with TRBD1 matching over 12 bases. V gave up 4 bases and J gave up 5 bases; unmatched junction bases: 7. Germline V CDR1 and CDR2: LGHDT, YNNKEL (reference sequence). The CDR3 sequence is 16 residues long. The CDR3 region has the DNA TGTGCCAGCAGCCCGCGGGACAGGGGGCTTGGAGATACGCAGTATTTT. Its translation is CASSPRDRGLGDTQYF.

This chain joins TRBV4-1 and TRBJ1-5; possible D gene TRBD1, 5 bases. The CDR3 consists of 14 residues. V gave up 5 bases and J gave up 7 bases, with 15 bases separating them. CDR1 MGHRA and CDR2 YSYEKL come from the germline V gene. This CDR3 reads CASSITRVDQPQHF. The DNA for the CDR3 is TGCGCCAGCAGCATAACCAGGGTGGACCAGCCCCAGCATTTT.

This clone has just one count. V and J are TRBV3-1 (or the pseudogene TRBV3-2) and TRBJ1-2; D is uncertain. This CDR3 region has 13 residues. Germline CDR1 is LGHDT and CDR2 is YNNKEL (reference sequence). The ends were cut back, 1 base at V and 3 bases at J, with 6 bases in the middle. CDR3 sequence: CASSQGQDYGYTF. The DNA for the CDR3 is TGTGCCAGCAGCCAAGGTCAGGACTATGGCTACACCTTC.

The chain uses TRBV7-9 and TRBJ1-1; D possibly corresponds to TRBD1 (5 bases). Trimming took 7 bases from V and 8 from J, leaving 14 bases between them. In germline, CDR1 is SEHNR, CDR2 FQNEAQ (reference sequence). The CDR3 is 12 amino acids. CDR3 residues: CASIGLGGEAFF. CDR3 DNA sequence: TGTGCCAGCATCGGCCTCGGGGGAGAAGCTTTCTTT.

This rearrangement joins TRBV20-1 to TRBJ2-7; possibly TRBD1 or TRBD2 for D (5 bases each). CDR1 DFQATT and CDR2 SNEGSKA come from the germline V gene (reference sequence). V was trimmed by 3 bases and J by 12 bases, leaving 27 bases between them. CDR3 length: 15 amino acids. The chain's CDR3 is CSASGVGGTPRRRYF. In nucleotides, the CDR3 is TGCAGTGCTAGTGGAGTAGGTGGGACCCCGAGACGGCGGTACTTC.

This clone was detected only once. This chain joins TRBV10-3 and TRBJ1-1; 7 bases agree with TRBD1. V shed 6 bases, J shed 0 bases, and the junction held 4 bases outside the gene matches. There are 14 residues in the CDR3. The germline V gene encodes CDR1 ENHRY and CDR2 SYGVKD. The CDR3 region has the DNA TGTGCCATCAGCGAAGACAGGGTGAACACTGAAGCTTTCTTT. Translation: CAISEDRVNTEAFF.

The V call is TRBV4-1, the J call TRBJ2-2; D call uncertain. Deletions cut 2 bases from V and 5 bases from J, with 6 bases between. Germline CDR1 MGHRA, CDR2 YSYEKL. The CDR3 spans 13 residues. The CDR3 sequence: CASSQSDTGELFF. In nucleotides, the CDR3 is TGCGCCAGCAGCCAATCGGATACCGGGGAGCTGTTTTTT.

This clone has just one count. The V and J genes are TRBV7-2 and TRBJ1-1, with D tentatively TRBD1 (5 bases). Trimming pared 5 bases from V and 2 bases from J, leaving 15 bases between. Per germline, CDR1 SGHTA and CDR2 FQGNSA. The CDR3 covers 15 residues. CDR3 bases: TGTGCCAGCAGCCCGTTCCGGGGGGTTAACACTGAAGCTTTCTTT. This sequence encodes CASSPFRGVNTEAFF.

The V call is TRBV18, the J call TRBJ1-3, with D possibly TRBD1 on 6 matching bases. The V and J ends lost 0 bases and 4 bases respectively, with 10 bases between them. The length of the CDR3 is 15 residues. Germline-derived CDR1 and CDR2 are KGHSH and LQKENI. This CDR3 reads CASSPPGGLGNTIYF. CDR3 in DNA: TGTGCCAGCTCACCACCTGGGGGGCTCGGAAACACCATATATTTT.

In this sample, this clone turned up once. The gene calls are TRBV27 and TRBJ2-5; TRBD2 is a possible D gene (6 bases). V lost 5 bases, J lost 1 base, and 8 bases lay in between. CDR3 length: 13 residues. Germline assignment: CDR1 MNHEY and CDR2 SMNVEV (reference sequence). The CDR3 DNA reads TGTGCCAGCAGTCCGGGACTCCAAGAGACCCAGTACTTC. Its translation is CASSPGLQETQYF.

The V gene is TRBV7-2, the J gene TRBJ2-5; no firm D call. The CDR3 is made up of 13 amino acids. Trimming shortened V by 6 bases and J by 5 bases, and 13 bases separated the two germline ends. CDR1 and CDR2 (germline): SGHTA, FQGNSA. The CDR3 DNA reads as TGTGCCAGCAGATTCTGGGGTGTGGAGACCCAGTACTTC. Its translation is CASRFWGVETQYF.

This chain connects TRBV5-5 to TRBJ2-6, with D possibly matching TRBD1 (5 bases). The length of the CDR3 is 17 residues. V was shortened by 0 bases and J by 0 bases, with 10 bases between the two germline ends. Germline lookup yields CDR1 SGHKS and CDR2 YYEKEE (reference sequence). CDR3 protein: CASSLVTGNSGANVLTF. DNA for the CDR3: TGTGCCAGCAGCTTGGTCACAGGAAACTCTGGGGCCAACGTCCTGACTTTC.

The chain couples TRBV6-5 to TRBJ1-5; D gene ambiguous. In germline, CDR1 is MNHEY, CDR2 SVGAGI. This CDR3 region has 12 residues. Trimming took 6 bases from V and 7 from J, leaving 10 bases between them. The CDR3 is CASRASGQPQHF. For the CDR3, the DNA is TGTGCCAGCAGGGCGAGTGGGCAGCCCCAGCATTTT.